The 7 T cell receptor beta chains in this list originate from one sample, sequenced in a study of response to subunit inactivated influenza vaccine. TCRdb ran MiXCR on the RT-PCR reads and lists one entry per CDR3 protein. This sample has 450,000 to 600,000 distinct CDR3 sequences, with around 7.9% found just once. The source material was PBMCs from blood, sampled about 23 months after vaccination. The receptors derive from a man in his fifties or sixties who received an inactivated influenza vaccine.

V gene TRBV7-2 combines with J gene TRBJ1-2; D remains ambiguous. CDR1 and CDR2 from the germline V gene are SGHTA and FQGNSA. The CDR3 loop spans 14 amino acids. Trimming removed 5 bases at V and 8 bases at J, with 18 bases between. The CDR3 here is CASSLLGRTGGYTF. CDR3 nucleotides: TGTGCCAGCAGCCTACTCGGACGGACCGGAGGCTACACCTTC.

The rearrangement links TRBV12-3 or TRBV12-4 to TRBJ2-1; TRBD2 aligns across 8 bases. This CDR3 is 14 amino acids long. The V segment lost 8 bases and the J segment 1 base; nucleotides outside the gene matches: 4. The CDR3 DNA reads as TGTGCCAGCTTACGCGGGGGGTCCTACAATGAGCAGTTCTTC. Translating it yields CASLRGGSYNEQFF.

This clonotype has just a few counts. The chain uses TRBV2 and TRBJ1-2; D is possibly TRBD1 (5 bases). Germline-derived CDR1 and CDR2 are SNHLY and FYNNEI. CDR3 length: 13 amino acids. The germline V and J ends were trimmed by 4 bases and 5 bases, with 11 bases remaining between them. CDR3 sequence reads: CASSGSGLYGYTF. CDR3 bases: TGTGCCAGCAGTGGTTCGGGACTTTATGGCTACACCTTC.

The V and J genes are TRBV15 and TRBJ2-3; D ambiguous. Trimming took 4 bases from V and 3 from J, leaving 8 bases between them. Germline-derived CDR1 and CDR2 are LNHNV and YYDKDF (reference sequence). The CDR3 covers 13 residues. As DNA, the CDR3 is TGTGCCACCAGCATCTGGCGGACAGATACGCAGTATTTT. This translates into CATSIWRTDTQYF.

This chain links TRBV5-1 with TRBJ2-5; TRBD1 matches 7 bases. This CDR3 has 14 amino acids. V dropped 9 bases and J dropped 5; count of bases not matched to a gene: 13. The germline V gene has CDR1 SGHRS and CDR2 YFSETQ. The chain's CDR3 is CATNPGQSTETQYF. The DNA for the CDR3 is TGCGCCACCAATCCGGGACAGTCAACCGAGACCCAGTACTTC.

There are a few counts of this clonotype. The V gene is TRBV6-2 or TRBV6-3, the J gene TRBJ1-1, with D possibly TRBD1 on 6 matching bases. Trimming took off 7 bases at V and 1 base at J, with 10 bases between the two ends. CDR3 length: 13 residues. Per the germline V gene, CDR1 is MNHEY and CDR2 is SVGEGT. CDR3 sequence reads: CASTPRGNTEAFF. CDR3 DNA: TGTGCCAGCACCCCCAGGGGGAACACTGAAGCTTTCTTT.

A few counts support this clonotype. This chain uses TRBV12-3 or TRBV12-4 with TRBJ2-1; the D gene is possibly TRBD2 (6 bases). V lost 2 bases and J 10 bases, leaving 9 bases between the germline ends. The CDR3 has 12 amino acids. The CDR3 region has the DNA TGTGCCAGCAGTTTAAGGGCGGGAGAGCAGTTCTTC. Its protein is CASSLRAGEQFF.